This T cell receptor beta chain was sequenced in a study of lymphopenia after photon versus proton radiotherapy. V gave up 0 bases and J gave up 12 bases, with 20 bases separating them. Germline V gene data show CDR1 as MGHRA and CDR2 as YSYEKL. The CDR3 spans 15 residues. The method was immunoSEQ multiplex PCR; TCRdb's version includes in-frame clones alone and lacks a portion of them. The sample yields some 26,000 clones, over 75% seen once. Sequenced here: peripheral blood, sampled from a patient treated with photon-based radiotherapy. V gene TRBV4-1 combines with J gene TRBJ1-1, with D possibly being TRBD1 (6 bases). This TCR was sampled from a man between 45 and 60 years old with gastric cancer. DNA of the CDR3: TGCGCCAGCAGCCAAGACTCCGACAGGTTCTATAAAACTTTCTTT. It translates to CASSQDSDRFYKTFF.